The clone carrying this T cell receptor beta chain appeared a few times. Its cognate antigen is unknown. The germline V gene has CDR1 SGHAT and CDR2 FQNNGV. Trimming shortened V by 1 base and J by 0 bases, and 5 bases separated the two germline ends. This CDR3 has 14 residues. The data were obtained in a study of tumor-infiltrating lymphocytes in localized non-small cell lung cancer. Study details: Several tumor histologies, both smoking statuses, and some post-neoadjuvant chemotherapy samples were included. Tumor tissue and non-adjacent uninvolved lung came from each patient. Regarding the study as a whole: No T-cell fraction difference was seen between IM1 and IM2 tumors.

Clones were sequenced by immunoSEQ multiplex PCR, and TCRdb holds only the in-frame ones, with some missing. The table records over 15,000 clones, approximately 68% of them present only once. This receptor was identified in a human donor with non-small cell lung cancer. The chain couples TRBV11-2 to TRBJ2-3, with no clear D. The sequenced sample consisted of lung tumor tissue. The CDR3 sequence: CASSLGQSTDTQYF. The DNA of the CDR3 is TGTGCCAGCAGCTTAGGGCAGAGCACAGATACGCAGTATTTT.